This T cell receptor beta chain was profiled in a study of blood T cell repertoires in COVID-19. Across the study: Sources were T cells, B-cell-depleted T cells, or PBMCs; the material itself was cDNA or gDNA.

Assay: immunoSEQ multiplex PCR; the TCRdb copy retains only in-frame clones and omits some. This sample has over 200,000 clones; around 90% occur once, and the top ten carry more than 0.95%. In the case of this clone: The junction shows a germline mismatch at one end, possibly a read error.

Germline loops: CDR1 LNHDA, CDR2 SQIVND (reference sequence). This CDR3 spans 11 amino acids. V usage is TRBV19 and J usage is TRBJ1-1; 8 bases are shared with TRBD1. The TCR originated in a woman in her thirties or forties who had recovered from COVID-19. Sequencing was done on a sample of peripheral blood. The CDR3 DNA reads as TGTGCCAGTAGTAACCCCAGGGGGCGGCTCTTT. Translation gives CASSNPRGRLF.